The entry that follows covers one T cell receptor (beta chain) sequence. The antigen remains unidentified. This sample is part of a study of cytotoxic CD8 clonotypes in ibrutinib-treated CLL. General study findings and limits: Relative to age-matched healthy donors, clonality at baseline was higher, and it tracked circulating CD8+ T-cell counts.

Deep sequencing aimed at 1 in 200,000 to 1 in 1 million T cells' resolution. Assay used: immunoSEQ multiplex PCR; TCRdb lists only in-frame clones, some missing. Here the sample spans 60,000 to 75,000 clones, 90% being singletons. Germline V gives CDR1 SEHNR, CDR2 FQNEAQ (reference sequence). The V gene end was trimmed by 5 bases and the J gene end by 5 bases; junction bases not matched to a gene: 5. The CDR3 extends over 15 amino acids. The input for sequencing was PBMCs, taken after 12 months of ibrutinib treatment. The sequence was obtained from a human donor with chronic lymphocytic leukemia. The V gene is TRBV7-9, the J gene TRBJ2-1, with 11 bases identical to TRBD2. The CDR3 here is CASSPTSGGNNEQFF. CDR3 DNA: TGTGCCAGCAGCCCAACTAGCGGGGGTAACAATGAGCAGTTCTTC.